The clone carrying this T cell receptor (beta chain) has a count of ten or more. This sample is part of a study of T cells in Graves' hyperthyroidism and ophthalmopathy. Amplified TCR beta CDR3 regions came from RNA transcripts. The TCR CDR3 was amplified in a first-round RT-PCR using the HTBI primer set. TCRdb reprocessed the multiplex PCR reads via MiXCR and lists one record per CDR3 protein. Of approximately 640,000 distinct CDR3 sequences detected, 15% to 20% appear once; the ten largest clones hold less than 4.5%. Unmatched junction bases numbered 17, after V lost 5 bases and J lost 6 bases. CDR3 length: 17 residues. Germline V gene sequence: CDR1 LGHDT, CDR2 YNNKEL (reference sequence).

The receptor was isolated from a woman aged 30 to 39 with Graves' hyperthyroidism. The rearrangement links TRBV3-1 to TRBJ2-3; 7 bases map to TRBD2. Input material: blood. The CDR3: CASSAPEIGGSPDTQYF. In nucleotides, the CDR3 is TGTGCCAGCAGCGCCCCCGAGATCGGGGGGTCCCCGGATACGCAGTATTTT.